The clone carrying this T cell receptor (beta chain) was seen many times. Its target is not known. The source of the sample is a study of T cells in Graves' hyperthyroidism and ophthalmopathy. CDR1 and CDR2 from the germline V gene are MNHEY and SMNVEV (reference sequence). CDR3 length: 15 residues. V was pared by 5 bases and J by 3 bases, with 8 bases of the junction left unmatched. Overall study findings and caveats: Ophthalmopathy was separated from stable hyperthyroidism by a 13 V-J model. Most clonotypes expanded in the thyroid (above 0.001) were also present in blood.

What was amplified from RNA transcripts were TCR beta CDR3 regions. The HTBI primer set was used in a first-round RT-PCR of the TCR CDR3. TCRdb re-derived calls from the multiplex PCR reads in MiXCR, one entry per CDR3 protein. The sample holds 550,000 to 650,000 distinct CDR3 sequences, approximately 13% seen once. Clinicians diagnosed patients from clinical symptoms, serum thyroxine and TRAb, thyroid ultrasound and orbital computed tomography. Fresh 10 ml peripheral blood yielded PBMCs. The chain combines TRBV27 with TRBJ1-1; TRBD1 matches 8 bases. The sequenced sample consisted of blood. The clonotype originates from a woman aged 25 to 39 with Graves' hyperthyroidism that later progressed to Graves' ophthalmopathy. The CDR3 is CASSRTGQAYTEAFF. DNA for the CDR3: TGTGCCAGCAGTCGCACGGGACAGGCTTACACTGAAGCTTTCTTT.